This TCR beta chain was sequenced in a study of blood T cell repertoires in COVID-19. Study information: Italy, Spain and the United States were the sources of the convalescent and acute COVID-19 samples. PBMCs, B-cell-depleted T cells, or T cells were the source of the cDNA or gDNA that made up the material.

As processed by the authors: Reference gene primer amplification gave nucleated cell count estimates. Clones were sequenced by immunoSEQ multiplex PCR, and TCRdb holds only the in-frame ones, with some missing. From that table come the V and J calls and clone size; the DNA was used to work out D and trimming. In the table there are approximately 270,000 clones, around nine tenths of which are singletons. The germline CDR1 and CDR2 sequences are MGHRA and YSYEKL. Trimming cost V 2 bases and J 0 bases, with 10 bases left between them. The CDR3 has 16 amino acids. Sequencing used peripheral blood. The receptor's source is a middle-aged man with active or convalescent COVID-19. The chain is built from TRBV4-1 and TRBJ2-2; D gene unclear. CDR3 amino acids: CASSQSWAANTGELFF. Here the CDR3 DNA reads TGCGCCAGCAGCCAATCATGGGCAGCGAACACCGGGGAGCTGTTTTTT.